This TCR beta chain was found in a study of OX40 agonist ivuxolimab in advanced cancers. Trimming took 4 bases from V and 0 from J, leaving 5 bases between them. This CDR3 is 13 amino acids long. Germline lookup yields CDR1 SGHNT and CDR2 YYREEE (reference sequence). Here immunoSEQ multiplex PCR was the method, and the copy in TCRdb shows in-frame clones only, minus some. The table shows some 45,000 clones, with approximately 83% occurring only once. J is TRBJ1-5 and V is TRBV5-4; D remains unclear. The sample in question was CD4+ or CD8+ T cells sorted from blood, obtained in a trial of the OX40 agonist ivuxolimab. The origin of this receptor is an adult with an advanced solid tumor such as melanoma, head and neck, liver or kidney cancer. The CDR3 loop reads CASSVDSNQPQHF. CDR3 coding DNA: TGTGCCAGCAGCGTCGATAGCAATCAGCCCCAGCATTTT.